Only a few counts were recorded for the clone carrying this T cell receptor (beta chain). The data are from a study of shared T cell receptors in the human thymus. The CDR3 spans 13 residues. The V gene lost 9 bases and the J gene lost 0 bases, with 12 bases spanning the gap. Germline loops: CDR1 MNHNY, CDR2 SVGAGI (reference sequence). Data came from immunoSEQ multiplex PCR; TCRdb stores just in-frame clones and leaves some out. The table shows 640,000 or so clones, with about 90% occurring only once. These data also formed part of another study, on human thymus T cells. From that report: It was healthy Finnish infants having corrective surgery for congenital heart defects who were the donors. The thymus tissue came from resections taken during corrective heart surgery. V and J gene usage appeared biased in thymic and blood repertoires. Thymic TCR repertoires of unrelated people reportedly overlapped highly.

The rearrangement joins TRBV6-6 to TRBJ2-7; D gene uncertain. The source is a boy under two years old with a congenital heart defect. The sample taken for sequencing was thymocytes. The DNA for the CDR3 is TGTGCCAGTTCTTTCCTCAGCTCCTACGAGCAGTACTTC. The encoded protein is CASSFLSSYEQYF.